This is a list of T cell receptor beta chains from one sample in a study of shared clonotypes between healthy human individuals. The repertoire was sequenced with immunoSEQ multiplex PCR; TCRdb's copy has only in-frame clones and lacks some. The table includes millions of clones, approximately 90% detected once. The specimen was naive CD4+ T cells sorted from blood. Every receptor here comes from a man in his late teens or twenties in good health. Each CDR3 is given with its conserved first and last residue. Fields, in order: clone size, V gene, D gene, J gene, CDR3 DNA, CDR3 protein. A D gene is named only where the DNA matches it firmly. Clone size is stated in some rows and not others, as once, few, many or a class when expanded.

.	TRBV7-7	TRBD2	TRBJ2-3	TGTGCTAGCAGCTTAGGGCTAGCGGGGGGTGCAGATACGCAGTATTTT	CASSLGLAGGADTQYF
.	TRBV19	.	TRBJ2-5	TGTGCCAGTAGTATTTCGGGGATCGGAGAGACCCAGTACTTC	CASSISGIGETQYF
.	TRBV7-8	.	TRBJ2-5	TGTGCCAGCAGCTACGGACAGCAAGAGACCCAGTACTTC	CASSYGQQETQYF
.	TRBV27	.	TRBJ2-2	TGTGCCAGCAGTTTCGTAGCCCCGTTAAGCAACACCGGGGAGCTGTTTTTT	CASSFVAPLSNTGELFF
.	TRBV5-1	.	TRBJ2-1	TGCGCCAGCAGCTTGATAGGGGGAGAGTACAATGAGCAGTTCTTC	CASSLIGGEYNEQFF
.	TRBV7-9	TRBD2	TRBJ2-2	TGTGCCAGCAGCGTGACTAGCGGAAACACCGGGGAGCTGTTTTTT	CASSVTSGNTGELFF
.	TRBV7-2	.	TRBJ1-1	TGTGCCAGCAGCTTTGCAATGAACACTGAAGCTTTCTTT	CASSFAMNTEAFF
.	TRBV7-2	.	TRBJ2-5	TGTGCCAGCAGCGTAAGGGGGGGGCAAGAGACCCAGTACTTC	CASSVRGGQETQYF
.	TRBV25-1	.	TRBJ2-7	TGTGCCAGCATCCGGCAGGGGACGGTCGAGCAGTACTTC	CASIRQGTVEQYF
once	TRBV5-4	.	TRBJ1-2	TGTGCCAGCAGCTTGGTAAATCCAGGAGGCTATGGCTACACCTTC	CASSLVNPGGYGYTF
.	TRBV7-8	.	TRBJ1-1	TGTGCCAGCAGCCCCCGCCCGGGACACTTGAACACTGAAGCTTTCTTT	CASSPRPGHLNTEAFF
once	TRBV2	.	TRBJ1-6	TGTGCCAGCAGTACGGACGGGACTAATTCACCCCTCCACTTT	CASSTDGTNSPLHF
.	TRBV5-1	.	TRBJ2-7	TGCGCCAGCAGCTTGGGATCAGAGGCGATGGGCCTCTACGAGCAGTACTTC	CASSLGSEAMGLYEQYF
.	TRBV5-6	.	TRBJ2-7	TGTGCCAGCAGCCCGACGGGGGCTAGCTACGAGCAGTACTTC	CASSPTGASYEQYF
once	TRBV6-5	TRBD1	TRBJ2-7	TGTGCCAGCAGTTCCTCAGACAGGGGAAGCTCCTACGAGCAGTACTTC	CASSSSDRGSSYEQYF